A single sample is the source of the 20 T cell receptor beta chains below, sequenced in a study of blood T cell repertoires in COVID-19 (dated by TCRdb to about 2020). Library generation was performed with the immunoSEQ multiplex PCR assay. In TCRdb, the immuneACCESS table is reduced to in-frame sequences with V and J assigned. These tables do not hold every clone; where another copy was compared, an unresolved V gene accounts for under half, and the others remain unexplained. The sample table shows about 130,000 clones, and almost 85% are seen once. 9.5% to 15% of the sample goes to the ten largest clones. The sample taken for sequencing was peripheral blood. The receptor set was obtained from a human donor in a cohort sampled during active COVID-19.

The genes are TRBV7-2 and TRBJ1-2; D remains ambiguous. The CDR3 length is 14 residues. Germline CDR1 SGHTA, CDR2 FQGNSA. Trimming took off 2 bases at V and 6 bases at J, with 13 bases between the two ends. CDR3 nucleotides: TGTGCCAGCAGCTTAATTTCCGGTCCCCATGGCTACACCTTC. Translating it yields CASSLISGPHGYTF.

The CDR3 loop reads CAWISGLAGLSSTDTQYF. The CDR3 coding sequence is TGTGCCTGGATTTCAGGACTAGCGGGCCTGTCTAGCACAGATACGCAGTATTTT. V gene TRBV30 combines with J gene TRBJ2-3; 11 bases map to TRBD2. CDR1 and CDR2 (germline): GTSNPN, SVGIG (reference sequence). V lost 4 bases, J lost 0 bases, and 12 bases stayed unmatched. The CDR3 is 18 amino acids.

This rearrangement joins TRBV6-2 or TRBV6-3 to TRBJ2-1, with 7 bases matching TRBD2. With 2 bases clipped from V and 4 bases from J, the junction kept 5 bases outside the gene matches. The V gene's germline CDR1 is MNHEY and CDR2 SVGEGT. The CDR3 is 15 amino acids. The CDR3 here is CASSYPAGTYNEQFF. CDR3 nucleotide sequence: TGTGCCAGCAGTTACCCAGCGGGGACTTACAATGAGCAGTTCTTC.

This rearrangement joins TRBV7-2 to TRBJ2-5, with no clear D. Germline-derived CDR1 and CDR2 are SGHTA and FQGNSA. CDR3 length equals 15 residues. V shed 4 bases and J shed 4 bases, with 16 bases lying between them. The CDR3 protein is CASSSTPLTGETQYF. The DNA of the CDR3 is TGTGCCAGCAGCTCCACCCCCCTGACGGGAGAGACCCAGTACTTC.

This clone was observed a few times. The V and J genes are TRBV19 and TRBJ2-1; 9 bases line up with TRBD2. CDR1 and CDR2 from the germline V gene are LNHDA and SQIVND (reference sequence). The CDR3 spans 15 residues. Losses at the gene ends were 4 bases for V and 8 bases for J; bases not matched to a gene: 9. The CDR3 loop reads CASSNMRGGPDEQFF. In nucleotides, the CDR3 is TGTGCCAGTAGTAATATGCGGGGGGGCCCGGATGAGCAGTTCTTC.

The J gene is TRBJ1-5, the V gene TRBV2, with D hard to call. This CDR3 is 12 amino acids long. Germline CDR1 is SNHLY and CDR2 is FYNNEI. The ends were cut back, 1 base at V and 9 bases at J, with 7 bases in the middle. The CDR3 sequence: CASSEGLSPQHF. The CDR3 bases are TGTGCCAGCAGTGAAGGTCTTTCGCCCCAGCATTTT. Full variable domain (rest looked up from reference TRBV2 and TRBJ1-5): EPEVTQTPSHQVTQMGQEVILRCVPISNHLYFYWYRQILGQKVEFLVSFYNNEISEKSEIFDDQFSVERPDGSNFTLKIRSTKLEDSAMYFCASSEGLSPQHFGDGTRLSIL.

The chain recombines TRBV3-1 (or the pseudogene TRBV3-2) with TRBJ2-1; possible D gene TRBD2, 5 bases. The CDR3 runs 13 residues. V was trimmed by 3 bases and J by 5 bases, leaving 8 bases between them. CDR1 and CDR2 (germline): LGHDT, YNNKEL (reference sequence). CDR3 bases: TGTGCCAGCAGCCAGGCGGGCCACAATGAGCAGTTCTTC. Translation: CASSQAGHNEQFF.

CDR3 amino acids: CASTWTGINEKLFF. CDR3 nucleotides: TGTGCCAGCACCTGGACAGGGATAAATGAAAAACTGTTTTTT. The chain joins TRBV2 to TRBJ1-4; 8 bases agree with TRBD1. The CDR3 is made up of 14 amino acids. Germline V gene lookup returns CDR1 SNHLY and CDR2 FYNNEI. V shed 7 bases and J 5 bases; nucleotides not matched to a gene: 6.

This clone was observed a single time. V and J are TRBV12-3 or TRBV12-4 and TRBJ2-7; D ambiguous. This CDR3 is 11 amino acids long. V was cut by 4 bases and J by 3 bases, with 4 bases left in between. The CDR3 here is CASSSHYEQYF. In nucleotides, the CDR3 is TGTGCCAGCAGTTCCCACTACGAGCAGTACTTC.

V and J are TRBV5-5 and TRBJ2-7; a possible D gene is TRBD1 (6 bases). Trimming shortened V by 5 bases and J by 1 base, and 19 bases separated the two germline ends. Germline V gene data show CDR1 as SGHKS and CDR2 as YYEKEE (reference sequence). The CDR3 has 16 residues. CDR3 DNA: TGTGCCAGCAGAGGGGATGGGGGCGGCCTATCCTACGAGCAGTACTTC. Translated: CASRGDGGGLSYEQYF.

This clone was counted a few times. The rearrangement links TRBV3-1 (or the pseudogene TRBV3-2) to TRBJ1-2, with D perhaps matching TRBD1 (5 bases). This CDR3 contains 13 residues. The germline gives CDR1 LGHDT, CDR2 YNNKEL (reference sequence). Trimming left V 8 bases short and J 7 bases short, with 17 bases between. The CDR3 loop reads CASGAGRLSGYTF. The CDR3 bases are TGTGCCAGCGGCGCGGGGCGTTTAAGTGGCTACACCTTC.

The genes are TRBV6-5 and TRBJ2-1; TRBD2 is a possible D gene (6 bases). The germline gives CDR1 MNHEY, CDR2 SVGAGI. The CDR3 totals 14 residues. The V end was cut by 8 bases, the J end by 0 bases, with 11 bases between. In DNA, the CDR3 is TGTGCCAGCGGAGGGACTGGCTCCTACAATGAGCAGTTCTTC. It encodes CASGGTGSYNEQFF.

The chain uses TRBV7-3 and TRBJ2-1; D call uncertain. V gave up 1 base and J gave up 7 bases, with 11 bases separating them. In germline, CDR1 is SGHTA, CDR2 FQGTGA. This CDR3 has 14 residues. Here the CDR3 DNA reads TGTGCCAGCAGCTTAAAGACATCTGGGAATGAGCAGTTCTTC. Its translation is CASSLKTSGNEQFF.

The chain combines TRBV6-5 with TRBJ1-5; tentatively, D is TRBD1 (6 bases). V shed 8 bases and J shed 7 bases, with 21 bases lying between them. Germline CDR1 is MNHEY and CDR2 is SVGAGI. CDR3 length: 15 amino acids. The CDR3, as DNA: TGTGCCAGCTCGGTGGGAGGGGGGACGGGCCAGCCCCAGCATTTT. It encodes CASSVGGGTGQPQHF.

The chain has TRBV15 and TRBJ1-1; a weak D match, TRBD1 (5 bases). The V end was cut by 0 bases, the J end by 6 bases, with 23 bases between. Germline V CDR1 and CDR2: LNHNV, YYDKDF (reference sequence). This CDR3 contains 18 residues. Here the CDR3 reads CATSRDQILGRGGAEAFF. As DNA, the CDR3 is TGTGCCACCAGCAGAGATCAAATCCTGGGGAGGGGAGGGGCTGAAGCTTTCTTT.

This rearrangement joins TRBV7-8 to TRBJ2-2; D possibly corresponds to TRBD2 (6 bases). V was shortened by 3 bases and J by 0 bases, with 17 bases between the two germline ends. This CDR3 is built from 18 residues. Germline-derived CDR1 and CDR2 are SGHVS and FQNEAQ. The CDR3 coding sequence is TGTGCCAGCAGCTTGGAGGGACGAAGCCCCACGAACACCGGGGAGCTGTTTTTT. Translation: CASSLEGRSPTNTGELFF.

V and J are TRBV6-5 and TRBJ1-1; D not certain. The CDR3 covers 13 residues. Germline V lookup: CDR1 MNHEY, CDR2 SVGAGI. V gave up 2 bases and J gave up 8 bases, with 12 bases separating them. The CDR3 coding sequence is TGTGCCAGCAGTTACACTGGGCCGCTCGAAGCTTTCTTT. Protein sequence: CASSYTGPLEAFF.

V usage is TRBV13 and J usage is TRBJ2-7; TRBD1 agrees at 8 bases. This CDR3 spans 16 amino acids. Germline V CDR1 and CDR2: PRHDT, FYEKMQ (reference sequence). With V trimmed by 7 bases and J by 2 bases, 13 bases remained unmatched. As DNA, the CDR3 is TGTGCCAGCACCCTCGGACAGGGCCAAAGGGCCTACGAGCAGTACTTC. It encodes CASTLGQGQRAYEQYF.

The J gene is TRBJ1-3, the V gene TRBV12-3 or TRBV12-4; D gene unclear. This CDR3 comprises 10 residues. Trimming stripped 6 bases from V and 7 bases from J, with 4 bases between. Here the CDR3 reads CASSVNTIYF. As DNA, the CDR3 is TGTGCCAGCAGCGTGAACACCATATATTTT.

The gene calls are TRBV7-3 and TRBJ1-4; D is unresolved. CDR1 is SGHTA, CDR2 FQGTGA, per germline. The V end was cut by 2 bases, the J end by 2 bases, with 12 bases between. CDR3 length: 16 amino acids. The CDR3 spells CASSLEVCGTNEKLFF. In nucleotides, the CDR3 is TGTGCCAGCAGCTTAGAGGTATGTGGGACTAATGAAAAACTGTTTTTT.